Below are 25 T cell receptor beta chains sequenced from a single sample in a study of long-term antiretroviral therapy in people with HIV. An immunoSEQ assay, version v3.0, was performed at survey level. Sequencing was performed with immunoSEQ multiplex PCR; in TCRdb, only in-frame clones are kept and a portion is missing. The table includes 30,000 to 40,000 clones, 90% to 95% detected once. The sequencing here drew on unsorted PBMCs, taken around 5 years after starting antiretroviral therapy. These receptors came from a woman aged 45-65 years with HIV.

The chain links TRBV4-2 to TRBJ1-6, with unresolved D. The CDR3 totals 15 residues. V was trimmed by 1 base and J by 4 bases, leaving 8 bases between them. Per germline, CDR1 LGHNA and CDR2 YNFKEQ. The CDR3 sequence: CASSQGTAYNSPLHF. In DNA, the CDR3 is TGTGCCAGCAGCCAAGGTACAGCGTATAATTCACCCCTCCACTTT.

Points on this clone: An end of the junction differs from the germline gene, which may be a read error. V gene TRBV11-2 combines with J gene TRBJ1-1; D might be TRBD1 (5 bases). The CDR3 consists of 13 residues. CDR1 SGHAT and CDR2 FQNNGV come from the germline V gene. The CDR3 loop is CASNLGRGTEAFF. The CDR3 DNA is TGTGCCAGCAACTTAGGGCGGGGGACTGAAGCTTTCTTT.

The CDR3 coding sequence is TGTGCCTGGAGTCCCGGGACAGGGGGCAGTTCACCCCTCCACTTT. This translates into CAWSPGTGGSSPLHF. The gene calls are TRBV30 and TRBJ1-6; 12 bases align to TRBD1. The V gene's germline CDR1 is GTSNPN and CDR2 SVGIG (reference sequence). V trimming: 2 bases; J trimming: 9 bases; junction bases outside the gene matches: 5. This CDR3 has 15 amino acids.

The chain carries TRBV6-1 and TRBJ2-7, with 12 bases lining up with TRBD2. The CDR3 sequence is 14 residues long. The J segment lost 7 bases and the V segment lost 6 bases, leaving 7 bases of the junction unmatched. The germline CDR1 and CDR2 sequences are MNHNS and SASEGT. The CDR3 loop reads CASRLAGGRREQYF. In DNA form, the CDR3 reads TGTGCCAGCAGGCTAGCGGGGGGGCGACGGGAGCAGTACTTC.

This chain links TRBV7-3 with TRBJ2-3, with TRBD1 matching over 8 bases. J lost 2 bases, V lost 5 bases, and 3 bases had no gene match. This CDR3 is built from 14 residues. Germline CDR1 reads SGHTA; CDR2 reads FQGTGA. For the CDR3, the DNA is TGTGCCAGCAGCCCGGACAGGGCCACAGATACGCAGTATTTT. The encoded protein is CASSPDRATDTQYF.

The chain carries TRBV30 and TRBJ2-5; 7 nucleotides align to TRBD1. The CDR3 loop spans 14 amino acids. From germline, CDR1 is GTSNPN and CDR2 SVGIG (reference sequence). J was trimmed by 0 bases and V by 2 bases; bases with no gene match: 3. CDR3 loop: CAWSPGTDQETQYF. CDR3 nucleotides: TGTGCCTGGAGTCCCGGGACAGACCAAGAGACCCAGTACTTC.

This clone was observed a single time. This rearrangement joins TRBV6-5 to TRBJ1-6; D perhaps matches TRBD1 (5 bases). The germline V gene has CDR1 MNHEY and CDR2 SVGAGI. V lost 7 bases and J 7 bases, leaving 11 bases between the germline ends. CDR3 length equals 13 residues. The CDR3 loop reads CASTTEGNSPLHF. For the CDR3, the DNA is TGTGCCAGCACCACAGAGGGGAATTCACCCCTCCACTTT.

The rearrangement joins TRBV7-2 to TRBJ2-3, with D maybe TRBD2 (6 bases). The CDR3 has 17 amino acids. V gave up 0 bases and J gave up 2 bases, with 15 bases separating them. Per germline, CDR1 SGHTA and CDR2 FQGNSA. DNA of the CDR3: TGTGCCAGCAGCTTAGCGATAGTCGGGGGATCCACAGATACGCAGTATTTT. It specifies CASSLAIVGGSTDTQYF.

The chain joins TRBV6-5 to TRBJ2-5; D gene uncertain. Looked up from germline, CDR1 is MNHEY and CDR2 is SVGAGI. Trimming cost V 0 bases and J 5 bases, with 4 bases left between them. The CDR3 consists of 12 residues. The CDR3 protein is CASSYSIETQYF. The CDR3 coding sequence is TGTGCCAGCAGTTACTCCATCGAGACCCAGTACTTC.

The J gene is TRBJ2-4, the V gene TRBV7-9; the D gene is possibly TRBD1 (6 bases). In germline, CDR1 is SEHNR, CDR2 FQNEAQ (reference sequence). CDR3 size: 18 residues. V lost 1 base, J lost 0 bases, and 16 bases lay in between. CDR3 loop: CASSLGEKTGLAKNIQYF. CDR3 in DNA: TGTGCCAGCAGCTTAGGAGAGAAGACAGGTCTAGCCAAAAACATTCAGTACTTC.

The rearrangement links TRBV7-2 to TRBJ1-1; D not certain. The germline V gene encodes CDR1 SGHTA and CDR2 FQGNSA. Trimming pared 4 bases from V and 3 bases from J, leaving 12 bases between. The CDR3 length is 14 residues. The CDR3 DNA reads TGTGCCAGCAGCTCCTTGGGCGGGGACACTGAAGCTTTCTTT. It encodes CASSSLGGDTEAFF.

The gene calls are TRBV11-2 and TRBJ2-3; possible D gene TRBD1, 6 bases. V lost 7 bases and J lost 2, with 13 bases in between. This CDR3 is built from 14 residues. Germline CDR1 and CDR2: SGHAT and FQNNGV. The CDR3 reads CASIKDRFTDTQYF. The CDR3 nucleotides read TGTGCCAGCATAAAAGACAGGTTCACAGATACGCAGTATTTT.

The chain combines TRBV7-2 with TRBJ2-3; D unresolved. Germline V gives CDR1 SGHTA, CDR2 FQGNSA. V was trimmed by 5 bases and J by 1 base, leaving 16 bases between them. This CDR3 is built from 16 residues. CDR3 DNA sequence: TGTGCCAGCAGCCCAGCTGTTTATGGGGGCACAGATACGCAGTATTTT. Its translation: CASSPAVYGGTDTQYF.

CDR3 coding DNA: TGTGCCTGGAGTGTACTGGGCAGGGGTAAAGAGACCCAGTACTTC. It is translated as CAWSVLGRGKETQYF. This rearrangement joins TRBV30 to TRBJ2-5, with TRBD1 as a possible D gene (6 bases). The V gene's germline CDR1 is GTSNPN and CDR2 SVGIG (reference sequence). V was clipped by 0 bases and J by 3 bases, with 14 bases between them. CDR3 length: 15 amino acids.

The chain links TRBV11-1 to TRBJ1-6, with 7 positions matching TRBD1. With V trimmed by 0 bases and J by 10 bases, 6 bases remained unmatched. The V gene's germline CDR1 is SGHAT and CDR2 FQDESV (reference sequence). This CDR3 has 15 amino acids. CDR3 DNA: TGTGCCAGCAGCTTAGCCCCCCAGGGGGAATCACCCCTCCACTTT. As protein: CASSLAPQGESPLHF.

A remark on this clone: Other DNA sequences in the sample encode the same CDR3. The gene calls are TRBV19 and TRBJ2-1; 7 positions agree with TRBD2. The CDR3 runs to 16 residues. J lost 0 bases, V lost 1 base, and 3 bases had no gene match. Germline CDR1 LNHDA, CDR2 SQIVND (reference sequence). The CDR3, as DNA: TGTGCCAGTAGTATAGTGGGGGGGGGCTCCTACAATGAGCAGTTCTTC. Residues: CASSIVGGGSYNEQFF.

CDR3 protein: CASRDRGRNEQFF. CDR3 in DNA: TGTGCCAGCAGGGACAGGGGGAGGAATGAGCAGTTCTTC. The V and J genes are TRBV27 and TRBJ2-1, with 10 bases that match TRBD1. After removal of 6 bases from V and 7 bases from J, the junction contained 3 bases not matched to a gene. The CDR3 covers 13 residues. Per the germline V gene, CDR1 is MNHEY and CDR2 is SMNVEV (reference sequence).

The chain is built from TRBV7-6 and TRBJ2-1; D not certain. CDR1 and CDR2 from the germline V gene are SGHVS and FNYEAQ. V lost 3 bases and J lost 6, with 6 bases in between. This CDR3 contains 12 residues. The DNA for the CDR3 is TGTGCCAGCAGCTTCGACTTCAATGAGCAGTTCTTC. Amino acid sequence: CASSFDFNEQFF.

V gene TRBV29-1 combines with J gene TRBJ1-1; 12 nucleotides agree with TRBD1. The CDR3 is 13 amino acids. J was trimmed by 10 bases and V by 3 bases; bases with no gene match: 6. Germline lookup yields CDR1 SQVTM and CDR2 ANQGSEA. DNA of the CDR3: TGCAGCGTTGAGGGACAGGGGGCGCAGGCAGCTTTCTTT. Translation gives CSVEGQGAQAAFF.

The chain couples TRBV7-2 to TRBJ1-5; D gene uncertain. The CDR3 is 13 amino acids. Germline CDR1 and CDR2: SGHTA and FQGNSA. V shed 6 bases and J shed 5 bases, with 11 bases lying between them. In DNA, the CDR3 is TGTGCCAGCAGATATGGCCCGGATCAGCCCCAGCATTTT. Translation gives CASRYGPDQPQHF.

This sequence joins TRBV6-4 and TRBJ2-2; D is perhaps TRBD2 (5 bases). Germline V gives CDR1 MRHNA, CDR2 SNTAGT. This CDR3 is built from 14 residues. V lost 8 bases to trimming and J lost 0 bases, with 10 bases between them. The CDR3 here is CASQTSTNTGELFF. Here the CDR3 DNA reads TGTGCCAGCCAAACTAGTACGAACACCGGGGAGCTGTTTTTT.

For the CDR3, the DNA is TGTGCCAGCAGCTTACGTCCAGCTAGCTCTGGGGCCAACGTCCTGACTTTC. Protein sequence: CASSLRPASSGANVLTF. The V call is TRBV7-3, the J call TRBJ2-6; D gene ambiguous. This CDR3 comprises 17 residues. From germline, CDR1 is SGHTA and CDR2 FQGTGA. Trimming left V 2 bases short and J 0 bases short, with 11 bases between.

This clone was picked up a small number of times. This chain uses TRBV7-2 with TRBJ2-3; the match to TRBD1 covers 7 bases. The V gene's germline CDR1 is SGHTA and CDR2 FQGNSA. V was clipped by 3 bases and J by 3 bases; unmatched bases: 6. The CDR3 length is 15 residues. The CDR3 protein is CASSFYRGSTDTQYF. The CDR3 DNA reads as TGTGCCAGCAGCTTTTACAGGGGTAGTACAGATACGCAGTATTTT.

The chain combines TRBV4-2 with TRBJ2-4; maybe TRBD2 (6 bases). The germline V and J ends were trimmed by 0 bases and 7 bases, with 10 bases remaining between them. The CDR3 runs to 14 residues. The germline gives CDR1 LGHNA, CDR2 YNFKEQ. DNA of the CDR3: TGTGCCAGCAGCCAAGATGCGGGGAATAACATTCAGTACTTC. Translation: CASSQDAGNNIQYF.

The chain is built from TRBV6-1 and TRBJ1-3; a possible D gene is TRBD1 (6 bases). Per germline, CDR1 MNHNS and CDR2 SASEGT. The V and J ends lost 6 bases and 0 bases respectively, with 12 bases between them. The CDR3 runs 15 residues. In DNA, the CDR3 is TGTGCCAGCAGGGACAGCCCCGACTCTGGAAACACCATATATTTT. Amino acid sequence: CASRDSPDSGNTIYF.